This passage covers 30 T cell receptor beta chains from one sample sequenced in a study of blood T cell repertoires in COVID-19. The method was immunoSEQ multiplex PCR; TCRdb's version includes in-frame clones alone and lacks a portion of them. This sample has 250,000 or so clones; 80% to 90% occur once, and the top ten carry over 1.5%. The sample taken for sequencing was peripheral blood. Every receptor here comes from a man aged 25 to 45 with active or convalescent COVID-19.

The gene calls are TRBV2 and TRBJ1-4; 9 positions match TRBD1. The CDR3 is 14 amino acids. The J segment lost 5 bases and the V segment lost 5 bases, leaving 3 bases of the junction unmatched. Per the germline V gene, CDR1 is SNHLY and CDR2 is FYNNEI. The CDR3 protein is CASSRQGGNEKLFF. DNA for the CDR3: TGTGCCAGCAGTCGACAGGGGGGGAATGAAAAACTGTTTTTT.

The gene calls are TRBV9 and TRBJ1-3; possible D gene TRBD1, 5 bases. The CDR3 is made up of 14 amino acids. Germline V gives CDR1 SGDLS, CDR2 YYNGEE. V was pared by 0 bases and J by 3 bases, with 7 bases between. CDR3 protein: CASSVDRSGNTIYF. The CDR3 DNA reads as TGTGCCAGCAGCGTAGACAGGAGTGGAAACACCATATATTTT.

Of note for this clone: Other DNA variants within this sample encode the same CDR3. This chain joins TRBV7-2 and TRBJ1-5, with a tentative D call TRBD1 (5 bases). There are 15 residues in the CDR3. V dropped 5 bases and J dropped 0 bases, with 11 bases sitting between them. From germline, CDR1 is SGHTA and CDR2 FQGNSA. CDR3: CASSAGVYSNQPQHF. As DNA, the CDR3 is TGTGCCAGCAGCGCGGGGGTTTATAGCAATCAGCCCCAGCATTTT.

This clone is a singleton in its sample. This chain uses TRBV4-3 with TRBJ2-5; tentatively, D is TRBD2 (5 bases). Germline CDR1 reads LGHNA; CDR2 reads YSLEER. The CDR3 sequence is 15 residues long. Trimming removed 0 bases from V and 4 bases from J, with 12 bases in between. Here the CDR3 reads CASSQDPGMGETQYF. CDR3 coding DNA: TGCGCCAGCAGCCAAGATCCGGGGATGGGAGAGACCCAGTACTTC.

The chain employs TRBV3-1 (or the pseudogene TRBV3-2) and TRBJ2-7; D not resolved. Trimming cost V 4 bases and J 5 bases, with 18 bases left between them. The CDR3 is 15 amino acids. Germline V lookup: CDR1 LGHDT, CDR2 YNNKEL (reference sequence). The CDR3 spells CASSPNLPPEHEQYF. The CDR3 DNA reads as TGTGCCAGCAGCCCAAACCTCCCCCCGGAGCACGAGCAGTACTTC.

The gene calls are TRBV18 and TRBJ2-3; tentative D call: TRBD1 (6 bases). Looked up from germline, CDR1 is KGHSH and CDR2 is LQKENI. CDR3 size: 14 residues. Trimming cost V 3 bases and J 4 bases, with 11 bases left between them. In DNA, the CDR3 is TGTGCCAGCTCACCTCCCAGGACAGCAGATACGCAGTATTTT. As protein: CASSPPRTADTQYF. The complete variable domain, with remaining parts taken from reference TRBV18 and TRBJ2-3, reads NAGVMQNPRHLVRRRGQEARLRCSPMKGHSHVYWYRQLPEEGLKFMVYLQKENIIDESGMPKERFSAEFPKEGPSILRIQQVVRGDSAAYFCASSPPRTADTQYFGPGTRLTVL.

The chain combines TRBV7-8 with TRBJ2-7; TRBD2 might be the D (6 bases). The germline V and J ends were trimmed by 5 bases and 7 bases, with 21 bases remaining between them. Germline V CDR1 and CDR2: SGHVS, FQNEAQ. The CDR3 spans 15 residues. As DNA, the CDR3 is TGTGCCAGCAGCCAGAATACGGGACTCTCGGAGGAGCAGTACTTC. This codes for CASSQNTGLSEEQYF.

This chain joins TRBV4-2 and TRBJ1-2; D is uncertain. With 1 base removed from V and 8 bases from J, the gap between germline ends came to 8 bases. This CDR3 comprises 12 residues. Germline V gene sequence: CDR1 LGHNA, CDR2 YNFKEQ. CDR3 residues: CASSQVGAGYTF. The CDR3, as DNA: TGTGCCAGCAGCCAAGTCGGAGCCGGCTACACCTTC.

The chain recombines TRBV9 with TRBJ2-2; the D is unclear. Germline CDR1 and CDR2: SGDLS and YYNGEE. V was trimmed by 2 bases and J by 2 bases, leaving 13 bases between them. This CDR3 region has 16 residues. The CDR3 sequence is CASSVEQPPNTGELFF. The DNA of the CDR3 is TGTGCCAGCAGCGTCGAACAGCCCCCTAACACCGGGGAGCTGTTTTTT.

The J gene is TRBJ2-4, the V gene TRBV6-2 or TRBV6-3; no clear D. CDR3 size: 14 residues. Between the trimmed V and J ends, which lost 0 bases and 4 bases, there was a span of 7 bases. The germline gives CDR1 MNHEY, CDR2 SVGEGT. The DNA for the CDR3 is TGTGCCAGCAGTTACTCGCGAGTGAAAAACATTCAGTACTTC. Translated: CASSYSRVKNIQYF.

The V call is TRBV9, the J call TRBJ1-3; 7 nucleotides align to TRBD1. V lost 0 bases and J lost 0; bases outside the gene matches: 6. Germline values: CDR1 SGDLS, CDR2 YYNGEE. This CDR3 contains 17 residues. The CDR3 loop is CASSVVGDRSSGNTIYF. CDR3 nucleotide sequence: TGTGCCAGCAGCGTAGTTGGGGACAGAAGCTCTGGAAACACCATATATTTT.

The J gene is TRBJ2-7, the V gene TRBV10-1; a weak D match, TRBD2 (5 bases). CDR3 length: 14 amino acids. The germline V gene encodes CDR1 WNHNN and CDR2 SYGVQD (reference sequence). The V end was cut by 0 bases, the J end by 3 bases, with 9 bases between. The CDR3 DNA is TGCGCCAGCAGTGAGTCTCCGGACTTCTACGAGCAGTACTTC. This gives the protein CASSESPDFYEQYF.

This clone was counted a single time. This chain links TRBV3-1 (or the pseudogene TRBV3-2) with TRBJ2-5; the match to TRBD2 covers 9 bases. Germline-derived CDR1 and CDR2 are LGHDT and YNNKEL (reference sequence). CDR3 length: 16 residues. V dropped 0 bases and J dropped 5; count of bases not matched to a gene: 7. The CDR3 bases are TGTGCCAGCAGCCAAGATGCATCTAGCGGGGTGGAGACCCAGTACTTC. This encodes CASSQDASSGVETQYF.

The chain uses TRBV10-3 and TRBJ2-7; the D gene is possibly TRBD1 (6 bases). The V gene's germline CDR1 is ENHRY and CDR2 SYGVKD. V was cut by 10 bases and J by 3 bases, with 22 bases left in between. The CDR3 totals 15 residues. CDR3 region: CATSITGTRGYEQYF. CDR3 bases: TGTGCCACCAGCATAACAGGGACCAGGGGCTACGAGCAGTACTTC.

The V call is TRBV5-6, the J call TRBJ2-3; TRBD1 matches 12 bases. The germline V gene has CDR1 SGHDT and CDR2 YYEEEE. The CDR3 loop spans 14 amino acids. V lost 4 bases and J lost 11; bases outside the gene matches: 8. The CDR3 is CASSARDRGRVQYF. CDR3 in DNA: TGTGCCAGCAGCGCCCGGGACAGGGGGCGCGTGCAGTATTTT.

This chain joins TRBV6-6 and TRBJ1-4, with 9 bases matching TRBD1. J was trimmed by 8 bases and V by 6 bases; bases with no gene match: 10. This CDR3 has 15 residues. CDR1 MNHNY and CDR2 SVGAGI come from the germline V gene (reference sequence). The CDR3 here is CASSITGGGREKLFF. The CDR3 DNA reads as TGTGCCAGCAGCATAACAGGGGGCGGGCGGGAAAAACTGTTTTTT.

This chain links TRBV7-8 with TRBJ1-1; D is perhaps TRBD1 (5 bases). From germline, CDR1 is SGHVS and CDR2 FQNEAQ. This CDR3 region has 16 residues. V lost 5 bases and J lost 2, with 18 bases in between. CDR3 DNA sequence: TGTGCCAGCAGCCCCGGGTGGGCCAGGGCAAACACTGAAGCTTTCTTT. It codes for CASSPGWARANTEAFF.

The V and J genes are TRBV30 and TRBJ2-1; 7 bases are shared with TRBD2. Germline values: CDR1 GTSNPN, CDR2 SVGIG (reference sequence). The CDR3 spans 13 residues. J lost 8 bases, V lost 5 bases, and 9 bases had no gene match. The CDR3 sequence is CAWARGVSDEQFF. In nucleotides, the CDR3 is TGTGCCTGGGCTCGGGGGGTCTCCGATGAGCAGTTCTTC.

The CDR3 region has the DNA TGTGCCTGGAGTGACGGGAGACAGGGCCTAAACCTCAAAACTAACTATGGCTACACCTTC. The encoded protein is CAWSDGRQGLNLKTNYGYTF. J is TRBJ1-2 and V is TRBV30, with 7 bases aligning to TRBD1. V gave up 1 base and J gave up 0 bases; unmatched junction bases: 20. Per the germline V gene, CDR1 is GTSNPN and CDR2 is SVGIG (reference sequence). The CDR3 is made up of 20 amino acids.

The chain combines TRBV6-5 with TRBJ2-1; 7 bases align to TRBD1. The junction had 15 bases not matched to a gene; V was cut back by 6 bases and J by 10 bases. The CDR3 runs 15 residues. Germline assignment: CDR1 MNHEY and CDR2 SVGAGI. The CDR3 bases are TGTGCCAGCAGCTCCGCCGGGACAGCCTCAAGGGAGCAGTTCTTC. Translated: CASSSAGTASREQFF.

The chain's CDR3 is CASSLAPTYEQYF. The CDR3 nucleotides read TGTGCCAGCAGCCTAGCGCCAACCTACGAGCAGTACTTC. This sequence joins TRBV6-2 or TRBV6-3 and TRBJ2-7, with a possible D match to TRBD2 (6 bases). Germline CDR1 is MNHEY and CDR2 is SVGEGT. Trimming took off 6 bases at V and 2 bases at J, with 11 bases between the two ends. The CDR3 extends over 13 amino acids.

The chain recombines TRBV5-1 with TRBJ2-3; 8 bases fit TRBD1. The V gene's germline CDR1 is SGHRS and CDR2 YFSETQ. This CDR3 is 15 amino acids long. V trimming: 7 bases; J trimming: 2 bases; junction bases outside the gene matches: 9. The CDR3 nucleotides read TGCGCCAGCTCACCTCGGGGACAGGACACAGATACGCAGTATTTT. Encoded protein: CASSPRGQDTDTQYF.

This sequence joins TRBV4-2 and TRBJ2-5; a weak D match, TRBD2 (7 bases). V was pared by 0 bases and J by 7 bases, with 18 bases between. The CDR3 covers 16 residues. In germline, CDR1 is LGHNA, CDR2 YNFKEQ. DNA of the CDR3: TGTGCCAGCAGCCAAGATAGGGGGGGACCCCGGGGGACCCAGTACTTC. Residues: CASSQDRGGPRGTQYF.

CDR3 sequence: CASSQSRLHNQPQHF. CDR3 DNA: TGCGCCAGCAGTCAATCTCGACTGCACAATCAGCCCCAGCATTTT. This rearrangement joins TRBV23-1 to TRBJ1-5; D uncertain. TRBV23-1 is treated as an ORF (open reading frame) with a function not yet certain. The V end lost 0 bases, the J end lost 3 bases, and 9 bases lay between the germline ends. This CDR3 is built from 15 residues.

The chain links TRBV7-9 to TRBJ1-6; a possible D gene is TRBD1 (6 bases). Germline V gene lookup returns CDR1 SEHNR and CDR2 FQNEAQ (reference sequence). Trimming stripped 5 bases from V and 5 bases from J, with 16 bases between. This CDR3 has 16 amino acids. The DNA of the CDR3 is TGTGCCAGCAGCAGAGGAATGGGACAAAATAATTCACCCCTCCACTTT. As protein: CASSRGMGQNNSPLHF.

This chain connects TRBV21-1 to TRBJ2-3; the table's D call TRBD1 went unverified against the DNA. TRBV21-1 counts as a pseudogene. The CDR3 is made up of 16 amino acids. The CDR3 DNA reads TGTGCCAGCAGCAAAGGCGGCTCAGGGGATACAGATACGCAGTATTTT. Protein: CASSKGGSGDTDTQYF.

V is TRBV9 and J is TRBJ2-1, with a weak D call TRBD2 (5 bases). The CDR3 spans 15 residues. V was trimmed by 0 bases and J by 4 bases, leaving 11 bases between them. The germline CDR1 and CDR2 sequences are SGDLS and YYNGEE. The CDR3 nucleotides are TGTGCCAGCAGCGTAGATGGGAGCCTATACAATGAGCAGTTCTTC. It encodes CASSVDGSLYNEQFF.

This clone has just a few counts. V usage is TRBV16 and J usage is TRBJ1-1; 7 bases map to TRBD1. The CDR3 sequence is 15 residues long. The germline V gene encodes CDR1 KGHSY and CDR2 FQNENV. Trimming removed 4 bases from V and 6 bases from J; junction bases left unmatched: 11. The CDR3 is CASSPHTGVFAEAFF. The CDR3 region has the DNA TGTGCCAGCAGCCCCCACACAGGGGTCTTCGCTGAAGCTTTCTTT. Together with reference TRBV16 and TRBJ1-1, the CDR3 gives the full variable domain: GEEVAQTPKHLVRGEGQKAKLYCAPIKGHSYVFWYQQVLKNEFKFLISFQNENVFDETGMPKERFSAKCLPNSPCSLEIQATKLEDSAVYFCASSPHTGVFAEAFFGQGTRLTVV.

This chain connects TRBV5-8 to TRBJ1-3; D remains ambiguous. The V end was cut by 0 bases, the J end by 8 bases, with 12 bases between. This CDR3 is built from 14 residues. In germline, CDR1 is SGHTS, CDR2 YDEGEE. CDR3 bases: TGTGCCAGCAGCTTGGATGTCGGGTTAGACACCATATATTTT. It translates to CASSLDVGLDTIYF.

The chain joins TRBV25-1 to TRBJ1-2; no clear D gene. The CDR3 consists of 14 residues. The germline CDR1 and CDR2 sequences are MGHDK and SYGVNS. V lost 8 bases and J 4 bases, leaving 17 bases between the germline ends. The CDR3 nucleotides read TGTGCCAGCGCCCCCTGGGCCTCTATCTATGGCTACACCTTC. It yields the protein CASAPWASIYGYTF.